These 5 T cell receptor beta chains were sequenced from one sample in a study of blood T cell repertoires in COVID-19. The repertoire was sequenced with immunoSEQ multiplex PCR; TCRdb's copy has only in-frame clones and lacks some. Of more than 200,000 clones in the sample, about four fifths were seen once. Sequenced material: peripheral blood. Receptor source: a man older than 75 with acute or convalescent COVID-19.

The rearrangement uses TRBV19 and TRBJ1-3; 7 bases match TRBD1. Germline V CDR1 and CDR2: LNHDA, SQIVND (reference sequence). Trimming cost V 3 bases and J 4 bases; bases outside gene matches: 3. The CDR3 contains 14 residues. The chain's CDR3 is CASSIWDSGNTIYF. CDR3 nucleotides: TGTGCCAGTAGTATTTGGGACAGCGGAAACACCATATATTTT.

The V call is TRBV19, the J call TRBJ2-3, with 11 bases identical to TRBD2. The CDR3 length is 16 residues. Germline V CDR1 and CDR2: LNHDA, SQIVND (reference sequence). The ends lost 5 bases at V and 4 bases at J; junction bases unmatched: 8. CDR3 nucleotide sequence: TGTGCCAGTAGTCCTTCCGGGACTAGCGGAGCAGATACGCAGTATTTT. Translated: CASSPSGTSGADTQYF.

This clone was picked up a small number of times. In DNA, the CDR3 is TGTGCCACCAGCGGAAAGACAGGGCACGAGCAGTACTTC. This sequence encodes CATSGKTGHEQYF. The J gene is TRBJ2-7, the V gene TRBV15; 7 nucleotides match TRBD1. Germline V gives CDR1 LNHNV, CDR2 YYDKDF (reference sequence). The CDR3 length is 13 residues. V dropped 5 bases and J dropped 5; count of bases not matched to a gene: 6.

The chain combines TRBV7-9 with TRBJ1-2; D may be TRBD1 (6 bases). Germline CDR1 and CDR2: SEHNR and FQNEAQ (reference sequence). V lost 0 bases, J lost 8 bases, and 10 bases lay in between. There are 13 residues in the CDR3. CDR3 loop: CASSLARGAGYTF. The CDR3 nucleotides read TGTGCCAGCAGCTTAGCACGGGGGGCAGGCTACACCTTC.

This clone was seen many times. This rearrangement joins TRBV2 to TRBJ2-2; 7 bases fit TRBD1. J gave up 3 bases and V 4 bases, and 5 bases lay outside the gene matches. In germline, CDR1 is SNHLY, CDR2 FYNNEI. The CDR3 runs 15 residues. The CDR3 sequence is CASSVRGQHTGELFF. The CDR3 DNA reads TGTGCCAGCAGTGTAAGGGGACAGCACACCGGGGAGCTGTTTTTT.